These 7 T cell receptor beta chains originate from one sample sequenced in a study of blood T cells in healthy people across ages. Primers used in a second PCR of roughly 7 to 12 cycles were a sample-barcoded 5' primer and a J-beta primer mix. TCRdb re-derived calls from the 5' RACE reads in MiXCR, one entry per CDR3 protein. The repertoire has roughly 700,000 distinct CDR3 sequences, 45% to 50% of them found once; the top ten carry 25% to 35%. Sequencing input: blood. The receptors were sampled from a woman aged 55 to 70 in good health.

This clonotype was counted once. The V gene is TRBV7-2, the J gene TRBJ2-1, with 8 bases identical to TRBD2. Germline CDR1 and CDR2: SGHTA and FQGNSA. Trimming took 5 bases from V and 0 from J; bases not matched to a gene: 12. The CDR3 extends over 18 amino acids. The CDR3 DNA is TGTGCCAGCAGCCCCGGGACTAGGTGGACGAGCTCCTACAATGAGCAGTTCTTC. This sequence encodes CASSPGTRWTSSYNEQFF.

The chain uses TRBV7-2 and TRBJ2-3; D ambiguous. V lost 4 bases, J lost 1 base, and 21 bases lay in between. The germline gives CDR1 SGHTA, CDR2 FQGNSA. The CDR3 sequence is 18 residues long. The CDR3 DNA follows: TGTGCCAGCAGCTCCCCCGCGGCATCTCGTCGTTGCACAGATACGCAGTATTTT. Encoded protein: CASSSPAASRRCTDTQYF.

This chain connects TRBV7-3 to TRBJ2-1; TRBD1 matches at 9 bases. CDR1 SGHTA and CDR2 FQGTGA come from the germline V gene. Unmatched junction bases numbered 10, after V lost 5 bases and J lost 5 bases. The CDR3 is 16 amino acids. The CDR3 here is CASSAFPGQGHNEQFF. The CDR3 DNA sequence: TGTGCCAGCAGCGCTTTTCCGGGACAGGGACACAATGAGCAGTTCTTC.

The chain has TRBV20-1 and TRBJ2-1; 10 nucleotides align to TRBD2. The CDR3 loop spans 14 amino acids. Germline trimming cut 5 bases from V and 8 bases from J; bases unmatched to any gene: 9. Germline loops: CDR1 DFQATT, CDR2 SNEGSKA (reference sequence). CDR3 DNA: TGCAGTGCTGACCCTAGCGGGAGTCCCGATGAGCAGTTCTTC. It is translated as CSADPSGSPDEQFF.

The chain carries TRBV5-1 and TRBJ1-2; D is perhaps TRBD1 (6 bases). V was cut by 0 bases and J by 0 bases, with 12 bases left in between. The CDR3 has 16 residues. From germline, CDR1 is SGHRS and CDR2 YFSETQ. The chain's CDR3 is CASSLVTGNSNYGYTF. The CDR3 nucleotides read TGCGCCAGCAGCTTGGTGACAGGAAACTCTAACTATGGCTACACCTTC.

CDR3 coding DNA: TGCAGTGCTAGAGGGACTGAAGCTTTCTTT. It specifies CSARGTEAFF. The chain employs TRBV20-1 and TRBJ1-1; D remains ambiguous. Trimming stripped 1 base from V and 5 bases from J, with 2 bases between. Germline V gene sequence: CDR1 DFQATT, CDR2 SNEGSKA (reference sequence). CDR3 length: 10 residues.

This chain joins TRBV20-1 and TRBJ2-1, with D perhaps matching TRBD2 (6 bases). The J call may be incorrect, as the DNA end agrees better with TRBJ2-7. The CDR3 loop spans 17 amino acids. The germline CDR1 and CDR2 sequences are DFQATT and SNEGSKA (reference sequence). The DNA for the CDR3 is TGCAGTGCACAACCTGTTCGTCCGGGAGCCTACTACAATGAGCAGTACTTC. This gives the protein CSAQPVRPGAYYNEQYF.